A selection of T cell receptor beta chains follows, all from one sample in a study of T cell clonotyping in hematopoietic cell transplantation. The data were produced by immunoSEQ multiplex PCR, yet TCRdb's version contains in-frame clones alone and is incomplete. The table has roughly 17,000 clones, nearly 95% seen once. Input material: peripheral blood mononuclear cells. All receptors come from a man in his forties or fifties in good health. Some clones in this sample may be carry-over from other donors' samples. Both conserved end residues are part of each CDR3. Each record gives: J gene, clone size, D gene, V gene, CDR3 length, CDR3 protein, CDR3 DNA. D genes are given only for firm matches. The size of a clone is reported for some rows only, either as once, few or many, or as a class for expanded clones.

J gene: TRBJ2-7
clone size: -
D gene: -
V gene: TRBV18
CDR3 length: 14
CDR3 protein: CASSPTPLAYEQYF
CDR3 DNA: TGTGCCAGCTCACCGACCCCGCTAGCGTACGAGCAGTACTTC

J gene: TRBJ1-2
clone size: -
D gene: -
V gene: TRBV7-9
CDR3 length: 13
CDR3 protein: CASSPLQGQGYTF
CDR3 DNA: TGTGCCAGCAGTCCACTCCAGGGGCAAGGCTACACCTTC

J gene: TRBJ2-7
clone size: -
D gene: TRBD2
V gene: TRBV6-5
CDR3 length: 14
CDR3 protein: CASSYKRELYEQYF
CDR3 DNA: TGTGCCAGCAGTTACAAGCGGGAGCTTTACGAGCAGTACTTC

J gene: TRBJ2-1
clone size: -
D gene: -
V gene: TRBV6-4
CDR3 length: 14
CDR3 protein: CASSRGDGGNEQFF
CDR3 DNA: TGTGCCAGCAGTAGGGGGGACGGAGGTAATGAGCAGTTCTTC

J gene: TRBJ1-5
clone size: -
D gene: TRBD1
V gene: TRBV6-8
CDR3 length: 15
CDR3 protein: CASRKQGMQCQPQHF
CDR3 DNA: TGTGCCAGCAGGAAACAGGGGATGCAGTGTCAGCCCCAGCATTTT

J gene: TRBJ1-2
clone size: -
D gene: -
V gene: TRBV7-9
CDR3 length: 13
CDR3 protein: CASSLEGDRGYTF
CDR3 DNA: TGTGCCAGCAGCTTAGAAGGGGATAGGGGCTACACCTTC

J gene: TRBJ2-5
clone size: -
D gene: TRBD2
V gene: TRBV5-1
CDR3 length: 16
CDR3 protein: CASSFTSGNNQETQYF
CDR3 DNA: TGCGCCAGCAGCTTCACTAGCGGGAATAACCAAGAGACCCAGTACTTC

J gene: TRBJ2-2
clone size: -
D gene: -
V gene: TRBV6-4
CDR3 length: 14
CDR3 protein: CASSDSRVAGELFF
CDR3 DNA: TGTGCCAGCAGTGACTCGAGAGTTGCCGGGGAGCTGTTTTTT

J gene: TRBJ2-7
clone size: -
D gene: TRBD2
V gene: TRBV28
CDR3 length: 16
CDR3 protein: CASRRSGLAGSYEQYF
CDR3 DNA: TGTGCCAGCAGGAGGTCCGGACTAGCGGGCTCCTACGAGCAGTACTTC

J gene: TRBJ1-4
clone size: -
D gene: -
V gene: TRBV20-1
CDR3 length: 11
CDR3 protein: CSARWGASQFF
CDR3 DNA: TGCAGTGCTAGATGGGGCGCTTCCCAATTTTTT

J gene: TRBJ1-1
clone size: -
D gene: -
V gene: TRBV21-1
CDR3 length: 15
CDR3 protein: CASSKQKGQYTEAFF
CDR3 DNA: TGTGCCAGCAGCAAACAAAAGGGACAGTACACTGAAGCTTTCTTT

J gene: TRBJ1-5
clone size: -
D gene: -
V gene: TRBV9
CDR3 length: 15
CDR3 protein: CASSVEGGYNQPQHF
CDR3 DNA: TGTGCCAGCAGCGTAGAGGGGGGATACAATCAGCCCCAGCATTTT

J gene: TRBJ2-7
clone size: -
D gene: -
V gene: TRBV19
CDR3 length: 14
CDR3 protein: CASSIQEGHHEQYF
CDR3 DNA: TGTGCCAGTAGTATACAGGAGGGCCACCACGAGCAGTACTTC

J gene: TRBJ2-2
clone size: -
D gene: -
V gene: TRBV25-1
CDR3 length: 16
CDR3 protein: CASSEQRGLNTGELFF
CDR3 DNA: TGTGCCAGCAGTGAGCAACGGGGACTGAACACCGGGGAGCTGTTTTTT

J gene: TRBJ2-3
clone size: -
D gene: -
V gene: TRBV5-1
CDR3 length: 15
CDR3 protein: CASSLERIRTDTQYF
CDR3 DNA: TGCGCCAGCAGCTTGGAGCGGATTAGAACAGATACGCAGTATTTT

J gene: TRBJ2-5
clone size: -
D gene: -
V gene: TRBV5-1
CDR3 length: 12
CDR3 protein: CASSGEQETQYF
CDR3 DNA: TGCGCCAGCAGCGGAGAACAAGAGACCCAGTACTTC

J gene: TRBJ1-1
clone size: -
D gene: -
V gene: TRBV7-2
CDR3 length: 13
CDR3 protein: CASSLSRNTEAFF
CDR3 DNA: TGTGCCAGCAGCTTAAGCAGGAACACTGAAGCTTTCTTT

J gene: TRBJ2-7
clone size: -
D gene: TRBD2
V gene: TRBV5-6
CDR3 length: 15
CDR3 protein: CASSLGIAGIYEQYF
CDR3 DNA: TGTGCCAGCAGCTTGGGGATAGCGGGGATCTACGAGCAGTACTTC

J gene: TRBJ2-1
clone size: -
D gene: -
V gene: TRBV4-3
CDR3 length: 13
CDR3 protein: CASSHRLEGEQFF
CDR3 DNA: TGCGCCAGCAGCCACAGACTAGAGGGTGAGCAGTTCTTC

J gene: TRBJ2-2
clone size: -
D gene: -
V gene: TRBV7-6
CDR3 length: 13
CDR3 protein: CASSAANTGELFF
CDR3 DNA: TGTGCCAGCAGCGCCGCGAACACCGGGGAGCTGTTTTTT

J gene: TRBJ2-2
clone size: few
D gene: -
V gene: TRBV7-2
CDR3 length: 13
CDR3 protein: CASSLAVYGELFF
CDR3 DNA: TGTGCCAGCAGCTTAGCAGTCTACGGGGAGCTGTTTTTT

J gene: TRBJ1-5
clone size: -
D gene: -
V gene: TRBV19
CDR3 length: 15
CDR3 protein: CASSIPGAGNQPQHF
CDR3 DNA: TGTGCCAGTAGTATTCCAGGGGCAGGCAATCAGCCCCAGCATTTT

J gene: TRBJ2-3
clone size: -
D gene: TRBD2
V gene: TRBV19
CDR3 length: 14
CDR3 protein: CASTTGSGTDTQYF
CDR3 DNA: TGTGCCAGTACTACGGGTAGCGGGACAGATACGCAGTATTTT

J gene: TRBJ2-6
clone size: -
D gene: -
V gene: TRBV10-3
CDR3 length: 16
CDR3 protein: CAISDGSSSGANVLTF
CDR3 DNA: TGTGCCATCAGTGATGGCAGTTCATCTGGGGCCAACGTCCTGACTTTC

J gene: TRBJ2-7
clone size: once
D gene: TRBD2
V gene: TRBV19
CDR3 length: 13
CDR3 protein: CASSGRGRDEQYF
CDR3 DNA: TGTGCCAGTAGTGGCCGGGGGAGGGACGAGCAGTACTTC

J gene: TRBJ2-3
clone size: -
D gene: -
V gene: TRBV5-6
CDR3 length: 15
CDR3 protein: CASSLGSGSTDTQYF
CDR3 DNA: TGTGCCAGCAGCTTGGGGTCAGGGAGCACAGATACGCAGTATTTT

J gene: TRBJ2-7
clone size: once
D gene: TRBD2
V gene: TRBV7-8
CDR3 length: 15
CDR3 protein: CASSLLADLSYEQYF
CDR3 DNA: TGTGCCAGCAGCTTGCTAGCGGACCTCTCCTACGAGCAGTACTTC

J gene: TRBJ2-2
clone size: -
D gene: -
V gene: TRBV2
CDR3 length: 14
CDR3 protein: CASSDGGYTGELFF
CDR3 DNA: TGTGCCAGCAGTGACGGAGGGTACACCGGGGAGCTGTTTTTT

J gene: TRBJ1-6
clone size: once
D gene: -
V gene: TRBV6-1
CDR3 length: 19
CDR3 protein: CASSEWVNRESSYNSPLHF
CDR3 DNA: TGTGCCAGCAGTGAATGGGTTAACAGGGAGAGCTCCTATAATTCACCCCTCCACTTT

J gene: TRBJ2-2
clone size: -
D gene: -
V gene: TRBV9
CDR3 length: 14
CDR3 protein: CASSNWGDSGELFF
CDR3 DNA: TGTGCCAGCAGTAACTGGGGGGACTCCGGGGAGCTGTTTTTT

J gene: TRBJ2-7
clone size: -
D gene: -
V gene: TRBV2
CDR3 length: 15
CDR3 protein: CASSENRDGSYEQYF
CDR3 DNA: TGTGCCAGCAGTGAAAATCGGGACGGCTCCTACGAGCAGTACTTC

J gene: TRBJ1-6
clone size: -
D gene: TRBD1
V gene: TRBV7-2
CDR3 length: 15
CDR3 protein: CASSLAGTDYSPLHF
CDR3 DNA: TGTGCCAGCAGCTTAGCGGGGACAGACTATTCACCCCTCCACTTT

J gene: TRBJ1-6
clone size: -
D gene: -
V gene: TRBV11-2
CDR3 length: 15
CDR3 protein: CASSSLSSYNSPLHF
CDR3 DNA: TGTGCCAGCAGCTCCCTAAGCTCCTATAATTCACCCCTCCACTTT

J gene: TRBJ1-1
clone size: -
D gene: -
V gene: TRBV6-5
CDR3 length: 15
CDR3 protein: CASSYSRGLYPEAFF
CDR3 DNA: TGTGCCAGCAGTTACTCGCGGGGGCTATATCCTGAAGCTTTCTTT

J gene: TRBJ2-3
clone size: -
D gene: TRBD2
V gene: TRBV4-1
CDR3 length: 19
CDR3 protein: CASSQEGRGGLFGTDTQYF
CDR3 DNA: TGCGCCAGCAGCCAAGAAGGACGGGGGGGCCTGTTCGGCACAGATACGCAGTATTTT

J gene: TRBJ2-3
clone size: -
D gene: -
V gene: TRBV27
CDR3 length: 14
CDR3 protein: CASSSVGVVDTQYF
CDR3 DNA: TGTGCCAGCAGTTCAGTGGGGGTAGTAGATACGCAGTATTTT

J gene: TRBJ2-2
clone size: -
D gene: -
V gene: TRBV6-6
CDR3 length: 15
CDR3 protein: CASSYSRGHTGELFF
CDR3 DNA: TGTGCCAGCAGTTACTCGCGGGGCCACACCGGGGAGCTGTTTTTT

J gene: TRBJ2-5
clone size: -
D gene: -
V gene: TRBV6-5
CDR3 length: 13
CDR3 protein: CASMGYREETQYF
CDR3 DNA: TGTGCCAGCATGGGGTACCGGGAAGAGACCCAGTACTTC